These 17 T cell receptor beta chains originate from one sample sequenced in a study of tumor-infiltrating lymphocytes in primary liver carcinoma (dated by TCRdb to the late 2010s). For sequencing, an Illumina HiSeq 2500 was employed. A constant-region primer and ProtoScript II reverse transcriptase were used to reverse-transcribe TCRbeta-specific cDNA from about 0.55 ug total RNA. TCRbeta libraries were built with three nested multiplex PCR rounds, a slightly modified ARM-PCR procedure. Multiplex TRBV1-TRBV30 forward primers and a Cbeta reverse primer were used in the first two PCR rounds, each of which was run for about 10 cycles. TCRdb cleaned the public reads at Q25 with fastp, built clones with MiXCR and kept in-frame beta chains. Entries are consolidated by CDR3 protein sequence, retaining the most common genes and DNA. For this sample the table gives roughly 330,000 distinct CDR3 sequences, of which less than 65% were detected only once. The top ten hold under 8% of the sample.

Blood RNA was extracted from unsorted whole blood using TRIzol reagent, and germline DNA was obtained with the DNeasy Blood & Tissue kit. The sample comprised peripheral blood. The receptors were sampled from a man aged 35 to 55 with primary liver carcinoma and hepatitis B virus infection.

In regard to this clonotype: A much larger clone differs by one base, so this may be a read error. Without the conserved terminal phenylalanine or tryptophan, this CDR3 likely stems from a read error. This rearrangement joins TRBV29-1 to TRBJ2-3; 9 nucleotides agree with TRBD2. There are 16 residues in the CDR3. The germline V gene encodes CDR1 SQVTM and CDR2 ANQGSEA. With 1 base clipped from V and 2 bases from J, the junction kept 7 bases outside the gene matches. As DNA, the CDR3 is TGCAGCGTTGAAGGAGGTAGCGGGGGATACACAGATACGCAGTATCTT. Translation: CSVEGGSGGYTDTQYL.

The chain joins TRBV7-9 to TRBJ1-1; D is uncertain. The V end lost 1 base, the J end lost 0 bases, and 6 bases lay between the germline ends. CDR1 is SEHNR and CDR2 is FQNEAQ in the germline V gene (reference sequence). The CDR3 is made up of 14 amino acids. The CDR3: CASSLDPMNTEAFF. In nucleotides, the CDR3 is TGTGCCAGCAGCTTAGACCCGATGAACACTGAAGCTTTCTTT.

The chain combines TRBV11-1 with TRBJ2-1; tentatively, D is TRBD2 (7 bases). The V gene's germline CDR1 is SGHAT and CDR2 FQDESV (reference sequence). V lost 3 bases and J 6 bases, leaving 12 bases between the germline ends. There are 14 residues in the CDR3. The CDR3 nucleotides read TGTGCCAGCAGCTTGGGAGGGGGAGCCAATGAGCAGTTCTTC. Protein: CASSLGGGANEQFF.

This clonotype was counted only a few times. This chain connects TRBV7-9 to TRBJ2-3; 12 positions agree with TRBD2. The J segment lost 5 bases and the V segment lost 7 bases, leaving 10 bases of the junction unmatched. Germline V lookup: CDR1 SEHNR, CDR2 FQNEAQ (reference sequence). The CDR3 has 16 amino acids. This chain's CDR3 is CASNPTSGRNVDTQYF. Written as DNA, the CDR3 is TGTGCCAGCAACCCAACTAGCGGGAGGAATGTAGATACGCAGTATTTT.

This chain uses TRBV5-6 with TRBJ2-7, with 9 bases fitting TRBD2. The length of the CDR3 is 15 residues. The J segment lost 6 bases and the V segment lost 4 bases, leaving 11 bases of the junction unmatched. Germline loops: CDR1 SGHDT, CDR2 YYEEEE. CDR3 nucleotide sequence: TGTGCCAGCAGCCCACTAATGGCGGGAGGGAGCGAGCAGTACTTC. It translates to CASSPLMAGGSEQYF.

This clonotype occurred once. Sequence at one end of the junction differs from germline and may be a read error. V is TRBV4-3 and J is TRBJ2-2, with TRBD1 identical over 7 bases. CDR3 length: 16 amino acids. CDR1 LGHNA and CDR2 YSLEER come from the germline V gene. The CDR3 bases are TGCACCAGCAGACAAGACAGGGCCCCGGGCACCGGGGAGCTCTTTTTT. Its protein is CTSRQDRAPGTGELFF.

For this clonotype: A single base separates this from a much larger clone, so it may be a read error. The chain links TRBV4-3 to TRBJ2-3; TRBD2 matches at 7 bases. The CDR3 is made up of 17 amino acids. CDR1 LGHNA and CDR2 YSLEER come from the germline V gene. The CDR3 bases are TGCGCCAGCAGCGAAGAGGCTAGCGGCTCTAGCACAGATACGCAGTATTTT. Translating it yields CASSEEASGSSTDTQYF.

This rearrangement joins TRBV11-2 to TRBJ2-7; maybe TRBD2 (5 bases). The V end was cut by 0 bases, the J end by 6 bases, with 9 bases between. This CDR3 is 13 amino acids long. The germline V gene has CDR1 SGHAT and CDR2 FQNNGV. The CDR3 spells CASSLESRAEQYF. The CDR3 DNA reads TGTGCCAGCAGCTTAGAGTCGAGGGCCGAGCAGTACTTC.

Regarding this clonotype: A read error may account for a junction end that differs from germline. This chain connects TRBV11-2 to TRBJ2-2; maybe TRBD2 (6 bases). Germline CDR1 reads SGHAT; CDR2 reads FQNNGV. This CDR3 region has 14 residues. The CDR3 DNA follows: TGTACCAGCAGTTGGGACTTACAGACCGGGGAGCTGTTTTTC. Its protein product is CTSSWDLQTGELFF.

A note on this clonotype: A clone one base away is much larger, so this may be a read error. J is TRBJ2-4 and V is TRBV10-3; D remains ambiguous. The CDR3 spans 14 residues. Germline CDR1 is ENHRY and CDR2 is SYGVKD. The CDR3 sequence is CVTNPQGSHQIQYF. DNA for the CDR3: TGTGTCACCAACCCCCAAGGCTCCCATCAGATTCAGTACTTC.

A word on this clonotype: This may be a read error, as it is one base from a much larger clone. This chain connects TRBV6-5 to TRBJ2-3, with 8 nucleotides matching TRBD2. This CDR3 region has 17 residues. Per the germline V gene, CDR1 is MNHEY and CDR2 is SVGAGI. The CDR3 nucleotides read TGTGCCAGAAGTTACTCGTTGCCTAGCGGGAGCACAGATACGCAGTATTTT. This translates into CARSYSLPSGSTDTQYF.

Points on this clonotype: Its ends do not fully match the called genes, so a read error is possible. This chain links TRBV11-2 with TRBJ2-5; no definite D call. CDR1 and CDR2 (germline): SGHAT, FQNNGV. The CDR3 is made up of 16 amino acids. The CDR3 DNA reads TGTGCCAGCAGCTTAGATTACTCCGGGTACCAAGATACCCAGTACTTC. Translation: CASSLDYSGYQDTQYF.

On this clonotype: A much larger clone lies a single base off, so this may be a read error. V gene TRBV6-5 combines with J gene TRBJ2-7; possibly TRBD2 for D (6 bases). This CDR3 spans 14 amino acids. Germline-derived CDR1 and CDR2 are MNHEY and SVGAGI. CDR3 in amino acids: CASSYSSGPYERYF. In nucleotides, the CDR3 is TGTGCCAGCAGTTACTCTAGCGGACCCTACGAGCGGTACTTC.

With regard to this clonotype: Its ends do not fully match the called genes, so a read error is possible. The chain couples TRBV11-2 to TRBJ1-6; no reliable D call. CDR1 and CDR2 (germline): SGHAT, FQNNGV. This CDR3 contains 16 residues. CDR3 nucleotide sequence: TGTGCCAGCGCCTCTCAACCTGAATACTTGAATTCACCCCTCCTCTTT. Protein product: CASASQPEYLNSPLLF. The variable domain in full, completed from reference TRBV11-2 and TRBJ1-6, reads EAGVAQSPRYKIIEKRQSVAFWCNPISGHATLYWYQQILGQGPKLLIQFQNNGVVDDSQLPKDRFSAERLKGVDSTLKIQPAKLEDSAVYLCASASQPEYLNSPLLFGNGTRLTVT.

To note about this clonotype: Compared with germline, one end of the junction differs, possibly owing to a read error. The gene calls are TRBV11-2 and TRBJ2-5; possibly TRBD2 for D (5 bases). The CDR3 spans 13 residues. The germline V gene encodes CDR1 SGHAT and CDR2 FQNNGV. The CDR3 protein is CASSFQGSETHYF. DNA of the CDR3: TGTGCTAGCAGCTTTCAAGGGAGTGAGACCCACTACTTC. The variable domain in full, with the rest retrieved from reference TRBV11-2 and TRBJ2-5, is EAGVAQSPRYKIIEKRQSVAFWCNPISGHATLYWYQQILGQGPKLLIQFQNNGVVDDSQLPKDRFSAERLKGVDSTLKIQPAKLEDSAVYLCASSFQGSETHYFGPGTRLLVL.

As to this clonotype: A much larger clonotype is one base distant, so this may be a read error. This chain uses TRBV29-1 with TRBJ2-1; either TRBD1 or TRBD2 may supply D (5 bases each). This CDR3 spans 12 amino acids. Germline V gene sequence: CDR1 SQVTM, CDR2 ANQGSEA. In nucleotides, the CDR3 is TGCAGCGGGGGGTCTGGAGACAATGAGCAGCTCTTC. Protein product: CSGGSGDNEQLF.

The V call is TRBV11-1, the J call TRBJ2-7; D gene uncertain. Germline V gives CDR1 SGHAT, CDR2 FQDESV (reference sequence). V lost 4 bases to trimming and J lost 4 bases, with 14 bases between them. This CDR3 has 14 amino acids. The CDR3 sequence: CASSSRENKYEQYF. The CDR3 DNA follows: TGTGCCAGCAGCTCAAGAGAAAATAAGTACGAGCAGTACTTC.